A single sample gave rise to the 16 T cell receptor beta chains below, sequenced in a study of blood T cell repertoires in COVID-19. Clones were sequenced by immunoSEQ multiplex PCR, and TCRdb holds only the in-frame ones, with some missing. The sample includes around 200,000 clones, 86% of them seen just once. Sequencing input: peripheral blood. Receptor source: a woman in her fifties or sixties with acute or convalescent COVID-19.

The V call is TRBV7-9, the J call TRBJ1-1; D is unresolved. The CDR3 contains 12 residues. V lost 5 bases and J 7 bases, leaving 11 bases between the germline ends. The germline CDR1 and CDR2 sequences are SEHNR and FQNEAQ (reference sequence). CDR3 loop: CASSRTENEAFF. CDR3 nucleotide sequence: TGTGCCAGCAGCAGAACAGAGAATGAAGCTTTCTTT.

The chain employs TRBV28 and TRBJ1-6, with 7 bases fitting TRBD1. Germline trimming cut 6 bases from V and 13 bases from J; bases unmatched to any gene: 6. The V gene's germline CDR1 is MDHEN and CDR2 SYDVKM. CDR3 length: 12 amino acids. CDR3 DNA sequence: TGTGCCAGCAGCACGACAGGGACTCCCCTCCACTTT. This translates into CASSTTGTPLHF.

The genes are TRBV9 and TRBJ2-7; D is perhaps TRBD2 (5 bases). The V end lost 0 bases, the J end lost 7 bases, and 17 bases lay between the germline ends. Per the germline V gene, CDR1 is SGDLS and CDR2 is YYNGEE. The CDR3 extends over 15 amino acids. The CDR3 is CASSVAPDSMYEQYF. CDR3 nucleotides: TGTGCCAGCAGCGTAGCTCCGGACTCCATGTATGAGCAGTACTTC.

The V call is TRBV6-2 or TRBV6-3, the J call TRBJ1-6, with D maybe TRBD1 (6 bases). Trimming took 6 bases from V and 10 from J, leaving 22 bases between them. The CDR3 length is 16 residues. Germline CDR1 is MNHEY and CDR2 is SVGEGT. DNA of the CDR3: TGTGCCAGCAGCCAACCCCGCCAGACAGGAGAATCACCCCTCCACTTT. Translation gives CASSQPRQTGESPLHF.

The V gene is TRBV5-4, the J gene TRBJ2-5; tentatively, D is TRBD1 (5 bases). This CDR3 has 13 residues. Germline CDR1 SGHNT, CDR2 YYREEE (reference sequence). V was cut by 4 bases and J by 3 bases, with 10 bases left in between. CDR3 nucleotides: TGTGCCAGCAGCACCGACAGTGAAGAGACCCAGTACTTC. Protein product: CASSTDSEETQYF.

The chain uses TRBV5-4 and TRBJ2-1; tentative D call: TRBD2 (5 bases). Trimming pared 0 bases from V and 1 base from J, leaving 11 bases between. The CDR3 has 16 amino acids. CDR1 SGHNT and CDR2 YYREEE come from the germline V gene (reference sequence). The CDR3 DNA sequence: TGTGCCAGCAGCTTGGGCGGACTTAAGTCCTACAATGAGCAGTTCTTC. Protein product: CASSLGGLKSYNEQFF.

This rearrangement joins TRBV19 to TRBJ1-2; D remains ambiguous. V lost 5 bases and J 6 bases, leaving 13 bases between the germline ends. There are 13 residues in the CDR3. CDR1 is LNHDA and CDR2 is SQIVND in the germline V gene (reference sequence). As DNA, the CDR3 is TGTGCCAGTAGTCGTCGGGGTGCCGATGGCTACACCTTC. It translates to CASSRRGADGYTF.

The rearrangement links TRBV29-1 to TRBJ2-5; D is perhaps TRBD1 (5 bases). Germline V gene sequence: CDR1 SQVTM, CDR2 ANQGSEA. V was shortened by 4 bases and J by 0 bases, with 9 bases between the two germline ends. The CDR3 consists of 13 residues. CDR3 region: CSVVAGNQETQYF. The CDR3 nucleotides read TGCAGCGTTGTAGCAGGGAACCAAGAGACCCAGTACTTC.

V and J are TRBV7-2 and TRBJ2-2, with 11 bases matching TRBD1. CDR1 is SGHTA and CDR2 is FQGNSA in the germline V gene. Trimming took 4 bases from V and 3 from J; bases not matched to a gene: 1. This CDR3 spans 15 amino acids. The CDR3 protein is CASSSGQGDTGELFF. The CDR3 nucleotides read TGTGCCAGCAGCTCGGGACAGGGGGACACCGGGGAGCTGTTTTTT. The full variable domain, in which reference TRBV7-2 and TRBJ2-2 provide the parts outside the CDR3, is GAGVSQSPSNKVTEKGKDVELRCDPISGHTALYWYRQSLGQGLEFLIYFQGNSAPDKSGLPSDRFSAERTGGSVSTLTIQRTQQEDSAVYLCASSSGQGDTGELFFGEGSRLTVL.

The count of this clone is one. In DNA form, the CDR3 reads TGTGCCAGCACTATGGGGAGGCGGGGAGGGGAGACCCAGTACTTC. This encodes CASTMGRRGGETQYF. J is TRBJ2-5 and V is TRBV11-2; 7 bases line up with TRBD2. The germline V gene has CDR1 SGHAT and CDR2 FQNNGV. J was trimmed by 5 bases and V by 7 bases; bases with no gene match: 13. CDR3 length equals 15 residues.

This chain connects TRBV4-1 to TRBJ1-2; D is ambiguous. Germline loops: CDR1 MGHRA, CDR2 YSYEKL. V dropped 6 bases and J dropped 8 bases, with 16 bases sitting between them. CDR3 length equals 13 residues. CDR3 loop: CASRDLGPGGYTF. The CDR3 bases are TGCGCCAGCAGAGACCTTGGGCCGGGGGGCTACACCTTC.

CDR3 residues: CASSLSDRGSGNTIYF. In DNA form, the CDR3 reads TGTGCCAGCAGCCTGTCTGATCGAGGCTCTGGAAACACCATATATTTT. The gene calls are TRBV3-1 (or the pseudogene TRBV3-2) and TRBJ1-3, with unresolved D. Trimming removed 4 bases at V and 0 bases at J, with 13 bases between. In germline, CDR1 is LGHDT, CDR2 YNNKEL (reference sequence). This CDR3 spans 16 amino acids.

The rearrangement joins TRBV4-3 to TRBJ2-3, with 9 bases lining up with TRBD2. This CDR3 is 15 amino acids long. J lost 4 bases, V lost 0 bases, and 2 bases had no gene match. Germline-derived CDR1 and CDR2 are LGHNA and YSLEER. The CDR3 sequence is CASSQDQRGADTQYF. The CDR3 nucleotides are TGCGCCAGCAGCCAAGATCAGCGGGGGGCAGATACGCAGTATTTT.

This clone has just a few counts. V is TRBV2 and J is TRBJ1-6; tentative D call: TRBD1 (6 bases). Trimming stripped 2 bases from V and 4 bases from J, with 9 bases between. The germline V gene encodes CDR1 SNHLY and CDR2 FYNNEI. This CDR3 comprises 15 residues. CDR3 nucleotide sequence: TGTGCCAGCAGTGAAAGCACAGGGTATAATTCACCCCTCCACTTT. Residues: CASSESTGYNSPLHF.

The CDR3: CASSFPRVAYTEAFF. The CDR3, as DNA: TGTGCCAGCAGCTTCCCGAGGGTCGCATACACTGAAGCTTTCTTT. The genes are TRBV11-2 and TRBJ1-1; D is unresolved. CDR3 length: 15 amino acids. Trimming stripped 3 bases from V and 3 bases from J, with 14 bases between. Per the germline V gene, CDR1 is SGHAT and CDR2 is FQNNGV. Full variable domain (remainder filled in from reference TRBV11-2 and TRBJ1-1): EAGVAQSPRYKIIEKRQSVAFWCNPISGHATLYWYQQILGQGPKLLIQFQNNGVVDDSQLPKDRFSAERLKGVDSTLKIQPAKLEDSAVYLCASSFPRVAYTEAFFGQGTRLTVV.

The CDR3: CASSSPGQGYSPLHF. The CDR3 DNA sequence: TGTGCCAGCAGTTCGCCGGGACAGGGCTATTCACCCCTCCACTTT. V is TRBV6-5 and J is TRBJ1-6; 9 nucleotides match TRBD1. CDR1 and CDR2 from the germline V gene are MNHEY and SVGAGI. The V segment lost 4 bases and the J segment 8 bases; nucleotides outside the gene matches: 6. This CDR3 is built from 15 residues.